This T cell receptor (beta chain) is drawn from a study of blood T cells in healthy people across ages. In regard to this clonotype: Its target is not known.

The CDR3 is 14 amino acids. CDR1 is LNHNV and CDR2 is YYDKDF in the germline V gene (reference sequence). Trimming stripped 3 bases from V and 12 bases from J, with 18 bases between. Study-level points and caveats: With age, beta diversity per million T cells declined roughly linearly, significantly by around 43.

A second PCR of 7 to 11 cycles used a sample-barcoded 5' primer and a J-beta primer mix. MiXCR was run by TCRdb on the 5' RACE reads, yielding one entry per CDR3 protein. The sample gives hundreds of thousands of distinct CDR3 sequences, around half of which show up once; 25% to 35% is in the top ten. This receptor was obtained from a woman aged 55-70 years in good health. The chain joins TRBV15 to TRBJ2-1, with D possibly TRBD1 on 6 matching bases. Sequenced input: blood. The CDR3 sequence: CATSSAGTRDSQFF. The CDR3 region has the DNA TGTGCCACCAGCAGCGCCGGGACAAGGGATTCGCAGTTCTTC.